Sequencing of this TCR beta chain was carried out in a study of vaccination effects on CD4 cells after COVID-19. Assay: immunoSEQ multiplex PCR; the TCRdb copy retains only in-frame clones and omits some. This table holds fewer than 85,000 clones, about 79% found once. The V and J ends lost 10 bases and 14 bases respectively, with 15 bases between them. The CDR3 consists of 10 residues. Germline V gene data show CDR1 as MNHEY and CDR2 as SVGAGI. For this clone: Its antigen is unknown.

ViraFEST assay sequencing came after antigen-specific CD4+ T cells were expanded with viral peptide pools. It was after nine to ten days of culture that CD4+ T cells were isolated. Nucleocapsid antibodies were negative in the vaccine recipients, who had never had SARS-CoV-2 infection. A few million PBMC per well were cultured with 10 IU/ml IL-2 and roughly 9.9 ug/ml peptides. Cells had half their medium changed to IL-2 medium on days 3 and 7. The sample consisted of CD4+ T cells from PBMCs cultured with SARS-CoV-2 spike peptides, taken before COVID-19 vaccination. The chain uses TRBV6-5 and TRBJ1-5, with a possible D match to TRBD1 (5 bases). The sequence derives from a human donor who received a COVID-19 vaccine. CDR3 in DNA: TGTGCCACGGGGCTAACGGTTAAGCATTTT. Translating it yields CATGLTVKHF.